The rows below give T cell receptor beta chains drawn from one sample of a study of neurological immune-mediated disorders. Using its own MiXCR run on the 5' RACE reads, TCRdb lists one record per CDR3 protein. The profile shows approximately 48,000 distinct CDR3 sequences, about an eighth of them singletons. Source material: PBMCs. The receptors were gathered from a male donor with HTLV-1-associated myelopathy (HAM/TSP). The CDR3 runs from the conserved cysteine through the conserved F or W. Fields, in order: CDR3 length, D gene, V gene, J gene, clone size, CDR3 protein, CDR3 DNA. The D gene is left open where the match is weak. Size is stated for part of the rows, as once, few or many counts, or as a class when the clone is expanded.

15	TRBD1	TRBV5-1	TRBJ2-3	many	CASSFGQVITDTQYF	TGCGCCAGCAGCTTCGGACAGGTGATCACAGATACGCAGTATTTT
16	-	TRBV10-3	TRBJ2-2	many	CAISSGQVGVTGELFF	TGTGCCATCTCCAGCGGGCAGGTGGGGGTCACCGGGGAGCTGTTTTTT
12	TRBD1	TRBV5-1	TRBJ2-7	-	CASGDRGIEQYF	TGCGCCAGCGGAGACAGGGGGATCGAGCAGTACTTC
15	TRBD1	TRBV4-1	TRBJ2-5	many	CASSTALSGGETQYF	TGCGCCAGCAGCACGGCGTTATCAGGGGGAGAGACCCAGTACTTC
13	TRBD1	TRBV11-2	TRBJ1-1	many	CASSQTGGTEAFF	TGTGCCAGCAGCCAAACAGGGGGCACTGAAGCTTTCTTT
14	-	TRBV5-1	TRBJ1-4	many	CASSPDPGGEKLFF	TGCGCCAGCAGCCCGGACCCAGGCGGTGAAAAACTGTTTTTT
14	-	TRBV19	TRBJ1-5	-	CASSIIDSNQPQHF	TGTGCCAGTAGTATCATCGATAGCAATCAGCCCCAGCATTTT
15	TRBD1	TRBV11-2	TRBJ2-7	many	CASSLAGQGNYEQYF	TGTGCCAGCAGCTTAGCGGGACAGGGCAATTACGAGCAGTACTTC
13	TRBD1	TRBV29-1	TRBJ1-2	many	CSVGGTVNYGYTF	TGCAGCGTTGGGGGGACAGTAAACTATGGCTACACCTTC
17	TRBD1	TRBV7-9	TRBJ1-4	-	CASSFGTGMVTNEKLFF	TGTGCCAGCAGTTTTGGGACAGGGATGGTAACTAATGAAAAACTGTTTTTT
10	-	TRBV29-1	TRBJ1-1	few	CSVADTKAFF	TGCAGCGTTGCGGACACTAAAGCTTTCTTT
15	-	TRBV6-5	TRBJ2-7	many	CASSYVRGDSYEQYF	TGTGCCAGCAGTTACGTCCGGGGTGACTCCTACGAGCAGTACTTC
17	TRBD2	TRBV10-3	TRBJ2-3	many	CATDGPSTSGEADTQYF	TGTGCCACCGACGGACCGTCGACTAGCGGGGAGGCAGATACGCAGTATTTT
16	TRBD1	TRBV7-9	TRBJ2-3	many	CASSPGDRGSTDTQYF	TGTGCCAGCAGCCCCGGGGACAGGGGGAGCACAGATACGCAGTATTTT
14	-	TRBV12-3/TRBV12-4	TRBJ2-3	many	CASRQGPPGDTQYF	TGTGCCAGCAGACAGGGCCCACCAGGAGATACGCAGTATTTT
22	TRBD1	TRBV10-3	TRBJ2-2	many	CAIISPRQGTAKKRGNTGELFF	TGTGCCATCATCTCCCCCCGACAAGGGACAGCCAAGAAAAGAGGGAACACCGGGGAGCTGTTTTTT
13	-	TRBV20-1	TRBJ1-3	many	CSARRTSGNTIYF	TGCAGTGCTCGGCGGACCTCTGGAAACACCATATATTTT
14	TRBD1	TRBV2	TRBJ2-5	-	CASSLTGNVETQYF	TGTGCCAGCAGCTTGACAGGGAATGTGGAGACCCAGTACTTC
16	-	TRBV5-5	TRBJ2-2	many	CASSLVGTLNTGELFF	TGTGCCAGCAGCTTGGTGGGGACACTGAACACCGGGGAGCTGTTTTTT
13	-	TRBV3-1	TRBJ2-3	many	CASRRGQQDTQYF	TGTGCCAGCAGACGAGGACAGCAAGATACGCAGTATTTT
13	-	TRBV12-3/TRBV12-4	TRBJ1-2	many	CASSFGRDYGYTF	TGTGCCAGCAGTTTTGGACGGGACTATGGCTACACCTTC
13	-	TRBV7-2	TRBJ2-5	many	CASSFLGVETQYF	TGTGCCAGCAGCTTTCTTGGAGTGGAGACCCAGTACTTC
17	TRBD1	TRBV5-1	TRBJ2-1	many	CASSLNAGTGGHNEQFF	TGCGCCAGCAGCTTAAACGCCGGGACAGGGGGTCACAATGAGCAGTTCTTC
15	-	TRBV10-3	TRBJ2-5	many	CAISEIPGSQETQYF	TGTGCCATCAGTGAGATCCCGGGCAGCCAAGAGACCCAGTACTTC
12	-	TRBV28	TRBJ1-1	many	CASSLSSGEAFF	TGTGCCAGCAGTTTATCATCCGGTGAAGCTTTCTTT
15	-	TRBV7-2	TRBJ2-3	many	CASSLYGGRTDTQYF	TGTGCCAGCAGCTTATATGGGGGGAGAACAGATACGCAGTATTTT
14	TRBD1	TRBV7-2	TRBJ1-1	many	CASSTWTGRTEAFF	TGTGCCAGCAGCACATGGACAGGGCGCACTGAAGCTTTCTTT
15	-	TRBV20-1	TRBJ1-5	many	CSAKIIRNSNQPQHF	TGCAGTGCTAAGATTATACGGAATAGCAATCAGCCCCAGCATTTT
15	-	TRBV10-3	TRBJ2-2	many	CAARQTPSNTGELFF	TGTGCCGCCCGACAGACTCCTTCGAACACCGGGGAGCTGTTTTTT
14	TRBD1	TRBV11-2	TRBJ2-7	-	CASSFRDRVDEQYF	TGTGCCAGCAGCTTCCGGGACAGGGTCGACGAGCAGTACTTC
17	-	TRBV15	TRBJ2-1	many	CATSRGGTLPSGNEQFF	TGTGCCACCAGCAGAGGAGGAACCTTACCCTCGGGCAATGAGCAGTTCTTC
15	TRBD1	TRBV20-1	TRBJ1-5	-	CSATYGTGNNQPQHF	TGCAGTGCTACTTACGGGACAGGGAACAATCAGCCCCAGCATTTT
13	-	TRBV20-1	TRBJ1-5	many	CSAREAENQPQHF	TGCAGTGCTAGAGAGGCAGAGAATCAGCCCCAGCATTTT
16	-	TRBV20-1	TRBJ1-1	many	CSARGTKKLVTTEAFF	TGCAGTGCTAGGGGGACAAAGAAGTTGGTTACCACTGAAGCTTTCTTT
13	-	TRBV9	TRBJ2-2	-	CASSVADTGELFF	TGTGCCAGCAGCGTAGCGGACACCGGGGAGCTGTTTTTT
15	-	TRBV28	TRBJ2-7	many	CASSWVGLRSYEQYF	TGTGCCAGCAGTTGGGTGGGACTCCGGTCCTACGAGCAGTACTTC
14	-	TRBV9	TRBJ1-1	many	CASSEDGVYTEAFF	TGTGCCAGCAGCGAAGACGGCGTCTATACTGAAGCTTTCTTT
15	TRBD2	TRBV5-1	TRBJ2-7	many	CASSPGLAGSYEQYF	TGCGCCAGCAGCCCCGGACTAGCGGGATCCTACGAGCAGTACTTC
14	TRBD1	TRBV9	TRBJ1-6	many	CASSEQGWNSPLHF	TGTGCCAGCAGCGAACAGGGGTGGAATTCACCCCTCCACTTT
14	-	TRBV18	TRBJ1-2	many	CASSTGASNYGYTF	TGTGCCAGCTCAACAGGAGCCTCTAACTATGGCTACACCTTC
17	-	TRBV7-2	TRBJ1-3	few	CASSLSGWGLSGNTIYF	TGTGCCAGCAGCTTATCCGGGTGGGGGCTCTCTGGAAACACCATATATTTT
14	-	TRBV3-1	TRBJ1-2	many	CASSKTGINYGYTF	TGTGCCAGCAGCAAGACAGGAATTAACTATGGCTACACCTTC
14	-	TRBV5-1	TRBJ2-3	many	CASSLEQVTDTQYF	TGCGCCAGCAGCTTGGAACAGGTCACAGATACGCAGTATTTT
16	TRBD1	TRBV5-1	TRBJ2-7	many	CASSLVGQGYGDEQYF	TGCGCCAGCAGCTTGGTCGGACAGGGGTATGGTGACGAGCAGTACTTC
16	TRBD2	TRBV4-3	TRBJ2-3	many	CASSHRVAGGTDTQYF	TGCGCCAGCAGCCACAGGGTAGCGGGGGGCACAGATACGCAGTATTTT
12	-	TRBV12-3/TRBV12-4	TRBJ1-2	many	CASSGQLYGYTF	TGTGCCAGTAGCGGACAGCTCTATGGCTACACCTTC
17	TRBD2	TRBV7-2	TRBJ2-2	many	CASSLRLAGTGAGELFF	TGTGCCAGCAGCTTAAGACTAGCGGGGACCGGGGCCGGGGAGCTGTTTTTT
18	-	TRBV5-1	TRBJ2-6	many	CASSITPGLTSGANVLTF	TGCGCCAGCAGCATCACACCGGGACTTACCTCTGGGGCCAACGTCCTGACTTTC
11	-	TRBV29-1	TRBJ1-3	many	CSEISGNTIYF	TGCAGCGAGATATCTGGAAACACCATATATTTT
14	TRBD1	TRBV5-1	TRBJ1-5	many	CASSYGTGSSPQHF	TGCGCCAGCAGCTACGGGACAGGTTCATCGCCCCAGCATTTT
16	TRBD1	TRBV4-1	TRBJ2-1	many	CASSQRDRAWSDEQFF	TGCGCCAGCAGCCAGCGGGACAGGGCATGGTCAGATGAGCAGTTCTTC
14	-	TRBV25-1	TRBJ1-2	many	CASSESLTQGGYTF	TGTGCCAGCAGTGAATCATTGACCCAAGGAGGCTACACCTTC
15	-	TRBV11-3	TRBJ2-2	many	CASSLILGNTGELFF	TGTGCCAGCAGCTTGATCCTCGGGAACACCGGGGAGCTGTTTTTT
12	-	TRBV5-8	TRBJ1-5	many	CASSRFNQPQHF	TGTGCCAGCAGCCGGTTCAATCAGCCCCAGCATTTT
14	-	TRBV28	TRBJ1-5	few	CASHRGFSNQPQHF	TGTGCCAGCCACCGAGGGTTTTCGAATCAGCCCCAGCATTTT
14	TRBD1	TRBV5-1	TRBJ1-2	many	CASSVGQGERGYTF	TGCGCCAGCAGCGTGGGACAGGGGGAAAGGGGCTACACCTTC
17	TRBD2	TRBV7-6	TRBJ2-1	-	CASSSSTSGGSYNEQFF	TGTGCCAGCAGCTCCTCGACTAGCGGGGGGTCCTACAATGAGCAGTTCTTC